The 11 T cell receptor beta chains below were found in one sample sequenced in a study of shared clonotypes between healthy human individuals. The protocol was immunoSEQ multiplex PCR, while the TCRdb copy is restricted to in-frame clones and leaves out a portion. This sample has about 340,000 clones; roughly 80% occur once, and the top ten carry roughly 10%. Sequenced material: memory CD4+ T cells sorted from blood. Described subset: CD45RA-negative fraction. The receptors come from a man aged 25-40 years in good health.

V is TRBV5-1 and J is TRBJ1-4; TRBD1 aligns across 9 bases. The V and J ends lost 5 bases and 8 bases, in that order; junction bases with no gene match: 7. The germline gives CDR1 SGHRS, CDR2 YFSETQ. The CDR3 contains 14 residues. The CDR3 region has the DNA TGCGCCAGCAGGGCCGGGACAGGGACCGAAAAACTGTTTTTT. Translation: CASRAGTGTEKLFF.

This clone was counted once. The chain links TRBV2 to TRBJ2-3; the match to TRBD2 covers 8 bases. Per germline, CDR1 SNHLY and CDR2 FYNNEI. The CDR3 is 16 residues long. J lost 8 bases, V lost 8 bases, and 18 bases had no gene match. CDR3 bases: TGTGCCAGCGGGAAGGGGATTAGCGGGACCTCAGTTACGCAGTATTTT. Amino acids: CASGKGISGTSVTQYF.

The chain joins TRBV6-5 to TRBJ1-2; tentative D call: TRBD1 (5 bases). The V and J ends lost 4 bases and 0 bases respectively, with 15 bases between them. Germline assignment: CDR1 MNHEY and CDR2 SVGAGI. This CDR3 is 16 amino acids long. The CDR3 nucleotides read TGTGCCAGCAGTTCCCCGGGGCAACCTTCTAACTATGGCTACACCTTC. Residues: CASSSPGQPSNYGYTF.

The chain uses TRBV6-6 and TRBJ2-3, with TRBD2 as a possible D gene (6 bases). Per the germline V gene, CDR1 is MNHNY and CDR2 is SVGAGI (reference sequence). V was cut by 8 bases and J by 2 bases, with 11 bases left in between. The CDR3 contains 13 residues. Written as DNA, the CDR3 is TGTGCCAGCCGGGACTCCTACACAGATACGCAGTATTTT. It codes for CASRDSYTDTQYF.

The rearrangement uses TRBV6-6 and TRBJ2-7; 14 bases are shared with TRBD2. Germline trimming cut 6 bases from V and 3 bases from J; bases unmatched to any gene: 4. Germline-derived CDR1 and CDR2 are MNHNY and SVGAGI (reference sequence). There are 15 residues in the CDR3. CDR3 sequence reads: CASRGTSGRNYEQYF. CDR3 sequence (DNA): TGTGCCAGCAGAGGGACTAGCGGGAGAAACTACGAGCAGTACTTC.

V usage is TRBV6-1 and J usage is TRBJ2-7; D remains ambiguous. The CDR3 sequence is 13 residues long. Deletions cut 5 bases from V and 0 bases from J, with 8 bases between. Germline CDR1 and CDR2: MNHNS and SASEGT. The CDR3 sequence is CASSYGISYEQYF. In DNA form, the CDR3 reads TGTGCCAGCAGTTATGGTATCTCCTACGAGCAGTACTTC.

The genes are TRBV28 and TRBJ2-4; TRBD2 matches 9 bases. Germline loops: CDR1 MDHEN, CDR2 SYDVKM. This CDR3 contains 12 residues. The V gene end was trimmed by 2 bases and the J gene end by 16 bases; junction bases not matched to a gene: 6. The DNA for the CDR3 is TGTGCCAGCAGTTTAGCTAGCGGGACCGGATACTTC. As protein: CASSLASGTGYF.

The chain links TRBV27 to TRBJ1-1; D remains unclear. This CDR3 spans 14 amino acids. Deletions cut 5 bases from V and 1 base from J, with 11 bases between. Germline V gene lookup returns CDR1 MNHEY and CDR2 SMNVEV (reference sequence). The CDR3 protein is CASSVDFWNTEAFF. CDR3 nucleotides: TGTGCCAGCAGTGTGGACTTTTGGAACACTGAAGCTTTCTTT.

This chain links TRBV10-1 with TRBJ2-1, with 8 bases lining up with TRBD2. The trim removed 6 bases at V and 2 bases at J, leaving 3 bases unmatched. CDR3 size: 14 residues. The V gene's germline CDR1 is WNHNN and CDR2 SYGVQD (reference sequence). The CDR3 is CASSLSGTYNEQFF. CDR3 nucleotide sequence: TGCGCCAGCAGCCTTAGCGGGACCTACAATGAGCAGTTCTTC.

Remarks on this clone: Other DNA sequences from this sample encode an identical CDR3 as well. The chain recombines TRBV18 with TRBJ2-2; D is undetermined. The CDR3 consists of 14 residues. Per the germline V gene, CDR1 is KGHSH and CDR2 is LQKENI. V lost 0 bases to trimming and J lost 3 bases, with 5 bases between them. CDR3 residues: CASSPPVDTGELFF. The CDR3, as DNA: TGTGCCAGCTCACCACCGGTCGACACCGGGGAGCTGTTTTTT.

V gene TRBV7-2 combines with J gene TRBJ1-2; a possible D gene is TRBD1 (6 bases). Germline V gene data show CDR1 as SGHTA and CDR2 as FQGNSA. V was clipped by 5 bases and J by 10 bases, with 23 bases between them. There are 15 residues in the CDR3. CDR3 sequence: CASSRGFGQIGDYTF. The CDR3 DNA follows: TGTGCCAGCAGCCGGGGGTTCGGACAGATCGGAGACTACACCTTC. The full variable domain, rest sourced from reference TRBV7-2 and TRBJ1-2, is GAGVSQSPSNKVTEKGKDVELRCDPISGHTALYWYRQSLGQGLEFLIYFQGNSAPDKSGLPSDRFSAERTGGSVSTLTIQRTQQEDSAVYLCASSRGFGQIGDYTFGSGTRLTVV.